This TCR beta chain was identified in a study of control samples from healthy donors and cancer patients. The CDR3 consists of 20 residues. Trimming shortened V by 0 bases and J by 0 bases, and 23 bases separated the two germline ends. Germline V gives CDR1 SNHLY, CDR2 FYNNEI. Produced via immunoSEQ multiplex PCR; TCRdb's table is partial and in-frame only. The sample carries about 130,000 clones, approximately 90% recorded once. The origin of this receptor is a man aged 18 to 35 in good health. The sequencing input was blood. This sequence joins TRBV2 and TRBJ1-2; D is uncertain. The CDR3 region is CASSEALGVLILGSNYGYTF. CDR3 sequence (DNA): TGTGCCAGCAGTGAAGCGCTCGGGGTGTTGATATTAGGTTCTAACTATGGCTACACCTTC.